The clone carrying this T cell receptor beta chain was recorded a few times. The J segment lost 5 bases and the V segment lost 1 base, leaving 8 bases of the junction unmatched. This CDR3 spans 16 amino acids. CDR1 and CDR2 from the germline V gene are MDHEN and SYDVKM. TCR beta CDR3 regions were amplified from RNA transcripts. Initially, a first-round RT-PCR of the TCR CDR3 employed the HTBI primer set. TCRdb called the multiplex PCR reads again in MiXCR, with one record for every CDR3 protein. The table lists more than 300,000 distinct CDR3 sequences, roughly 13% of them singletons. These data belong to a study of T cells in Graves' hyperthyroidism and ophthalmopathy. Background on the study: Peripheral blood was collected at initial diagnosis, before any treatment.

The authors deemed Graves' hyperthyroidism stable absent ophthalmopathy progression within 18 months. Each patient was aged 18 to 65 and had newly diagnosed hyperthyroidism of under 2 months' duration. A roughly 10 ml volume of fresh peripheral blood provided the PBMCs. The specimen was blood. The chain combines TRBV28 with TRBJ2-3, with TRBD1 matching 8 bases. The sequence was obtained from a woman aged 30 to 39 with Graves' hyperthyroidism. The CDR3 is CASSLSGQGRGDTQYF. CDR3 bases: TGTGCCAGCAGTTTATCCGGACAGGGACGGGGAGATACGCAGTATTTT. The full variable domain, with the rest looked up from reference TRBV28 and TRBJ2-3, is DVKVTQSSRYLVKRTGEKVFLECVQDMDHENMFWYRQDPGLGLRLIYFSYDVKMKEKGDIPEGYSVSREKKERFSLILESASTNQTSMYLCASSLSGQGRGDTQYFGPGTRLTVL.